This TCR beta chain is drawn from a study of response to subunit inactivated influenza vaccine. Concerning this clonotype: No antigen is known for it.

Overall study results and limits: Authors suggested each seasonal influenza vaccination recruits few new T cells.

TCRdb analysed the RT-PCR reads with MiXCR anew, one entry per CDR3 protein. The sample yields approximately 680,000 distinct CDR3 sequences, 15% to 19% seen once. CDR3 length equals 13 residues. V gave up 9 bases and J gave up 3 bases, with 13 bases separating them. CDR1 KGHDR and CDR2 SFDVKD come from the germline V gene. The chain recombines TRBV24-1 with TRBJ2-5; D is ambiguous. The TCR originated in a man aged 50-60 years who received an inactivated influenza vaccine. The sequences come from PBMCs from blood, collected roughly 12 days after vaccination. The CDR3 reads CATAGYLEETQYF. Here the CDR3 DNA reads TGTGCCACCGCTGGATATTTAGAAGAGACCCAGTACTTC.